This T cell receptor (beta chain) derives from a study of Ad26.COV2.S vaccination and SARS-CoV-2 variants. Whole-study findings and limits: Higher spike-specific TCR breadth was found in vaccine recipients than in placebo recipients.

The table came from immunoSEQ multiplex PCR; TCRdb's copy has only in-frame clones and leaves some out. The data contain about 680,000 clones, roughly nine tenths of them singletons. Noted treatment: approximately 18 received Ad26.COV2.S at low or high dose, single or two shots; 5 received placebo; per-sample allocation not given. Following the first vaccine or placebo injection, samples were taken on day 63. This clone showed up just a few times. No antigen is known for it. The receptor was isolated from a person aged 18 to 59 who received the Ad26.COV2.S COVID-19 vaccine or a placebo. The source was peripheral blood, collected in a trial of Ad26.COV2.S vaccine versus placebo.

As DNA, the CDR3 is TGTGCCAGCAGCTTTGCCTCCTACGAGCAGTACTTC. Residues: CASSFASYEQYF. The V and J genes are TRBV5-6 and TRBJ2-7; D gene uncertain. Trimming removed 2 bases at V and 0 bases at J, with 3 bases between. Germline loops: CDR1 SGHDT, CDR2 YYEEEE. The CDR3 extends over 12 amino acids. Filled out from reference TRBV5-6 and TRBJ2-7, the complete variable domain reads DAGVTQSPTHLIKTRGQQVTLRCSPKSGHDTVSWYQQALGQGPQFIFQYYEEEERQRGNFPDRFSGHQFPNYSSELNVNALLLGDSALYLCASSFASYEQYFGPGTRLTVT.